This TCR beta chain is from a study of cytomegalovirus exposure and HLA in healthy donors. Findings and caveats of the study: HLA allele associations emerged for fewer than 20,000 TCR beta sequences in a later analysis, at 0.05 false discovery rate.

Of note for this clone: No antigen is known for it.

The CDR3 totals 11 residues. Unmatched junction bases numbered 6, after V lost 8 bases and J lost 9 bases. Germline lookup yields CDR1 SNHLY and CDR2 FYNNEI. The PCR contained 60 Vbeta and 13 Jbeta primers. The method was immunoSEQ multiplex PCR; TCRdb's version includes in-frame clones alone and lacks a portion of them. This sample carries 150,000 to 200,000 clones, 75% of them seen once, and the ten largest clones take 2.5% to 3.5%. V gene TRBV2 combines with J gene TRBJ1-2, with 7 positions matching TRBD1. Sequenced material: PBMCs. The sequence was obtained from a woman in her 50s in good health and CMV-seropositive. DNA of the CDR3: TGTGCCAGCTTCGGACAGGATAGCTACACCTTC. This translates into CASFGQDSYTF.